The rows below give T cell receptor beta chains drawn from one sample of a study of blood T cell repertoires in COVID-19. Here immunoSEQ multiplex PCR was the method, and the copy in TCRdb shows in-frame clones only, minus some. The sample shows approximately 130,000 clones, approximately 83% of them seen only once. Sequencing used peripheral blood. The origin of the receptors is a woman aged 50 to 65 who had recovered from COVID-19. Both conserved end residues are part of each CDR3. Fields, in order: V gene, clone size, D gene, J gene, CDR3 protein, CDR3 DNA. A D gene is named only where the DNA matches it firmly. The listing skips clone size in some rows; elsewhere it reads once, few, many or a size class.

TRBV7-2	-	-	TRBJ2-3	CASSYRTSDTQYF	TGTGCCAGCAGCTATAGGACATCAGATACGCAGTATTTT
TRBV4-2	-	-	TRBJ2-3	CASGSTGIALHF	TGTGCCAGCGGATCGACAGGCATAGCGCTGCATTTT
TRBV7-8	-	TRBD1	TRBJ1-3	CASSVAGGFSGNTIYF	TGTGCCAGCAGCGTGGCAGGGGGGTTCTCTGGAAACACCATATATTTT
TRBV5-4	-	TRBD1	TRBJ2-1	CASVPGTGAHNEQFF	TGTGCCAGCGTTCCCGGGACAGGGGCCCACAATGAGCAGTTCTTC
TRBV10-2	-	-	TRBJ1-4	CATRVATNEKLFF	TGCGCCACCCGGGTGGCAACTAATGAAAAACTGTTTTTT
TRBV5-1	-	TRBD2	TRBJ2-1	CASSLNTGLAEHEQFF	TGCGCCAGCAGCCTAAATACCGGACTAGCGGAGCATGAGCAGTTCTTC
TRBV7-8	-	TRBD2	TRBJ2-3	CASSLQLAGTDTQYF	TGTGCCAGCAGCCTCCAACTAGCGGGCACAGATACGCAGTATTTT
TRBV19	-	-	TRBJ1-2	CASSPTQGYGYTF	TGTGCCAGTAGTCCCACACAGGGATATGGCTACACCTTC
TRBV18	-	-	TRBJ1-1	CASSPRKPDTGEAFF	TGTGCCAGCTCACCAAGGAAGCCCGACACAGGTGAAGCTTTCTTT
TRBV14	-	-	TRBJ1-1	CASSPSLPNTEAFF	TGTGCCAGCAGCCCGTCCCTTCCGAACACTGAAGCTTTCTTT
TRBV7-6	-	TRBD1	TRBJ2-2	CASSVGTVNTGELFF	TGTGCCAGCAGCGTAGGGACAGTTAACACCGGGGAGCTGTTTTTT
TRBV6-2/TRBV6-3	-	-	TRBJ1-2	CASSRQSGYTF	TGTGCCAGCAGCAGACAGTCTGGCTACACCTTC
TRBV23-1	-	TRBD1	TRBJ1-4	CASSQTGTGNEKLFF	TGCGCCAGCAGTCAAACGGGGACAGGAAATGAAAAACTGTTTTTT
TRBV6-5	-	-	TRBJ2-3	CASSYSRPPSTDTQYF	TGTGCCAGCAGTTACTCCCGTCCCCCTAGCACAGATACGCAGTATTTT
TRBV5-8	-	-	TRBJ2-7	CASSPRTSTGQYF	TGTGCCAGCAGCCCGCGGACTTCGACCGGGCAGTACTTC
TRBV7-9	few	-	TRBJ2-3	CASSSSAPPARTDTQYF	TGTGCCAGCAGCTCAAGCGCCCCGCCGGCTCGCACAGATACGCAGTATTTT
TRBV27	-	TRBD2	TRBJ2-1	CATARGTLQFLGQFF	TGTGCCACCGCGCGGGGGACGCTTCAATTCTTGGGGCAGTTCTTC
TRBV12-3/TRBV12-4	-	-	TRBJ2-1	CASGLQSYNEQFF	TGTGCCTCGGGTCTCCAGTCCTACAATGAGCAGTTCTTC
TRBV10-3	-	-	TRBJ1-2	CAISEQGQGIGYTF	TGTGCCATCAGTGAGCAGGGGCAGGGCATTGGCTACACCTTC
TRBV6-1	few	TRBD2	TRBJ2-7	CASSDQRTSGSGQYF	TGTGCCAGCAGTGACCAGCGGACTAGCGGGAGTGGGCAGTACTTC
TRBV18	few	-	TRBJ2-7	CASSPEAVYEQYF	TGTGCCAGCTCACCGGAGGCAGTCTACGAGCAGTACTTC
TRBV27	few	TRBD1	TRBJ2-2	CASSVTGRTGELFF	TGTGCCAGCAGTGTGACAGGGCGTACCGGGGAGCTGTTTTTT
TRBV7-9	-	TRBD1	TRBJ2-7	CASSTYRGPSYEQYF	TGTGCCAGCAGCACATACAGGGGGCCATCCTACGAGCAGTACTTC
TRBV15	-	-	TRBJ1-1	CATSRDRGGGTEAFF	TGTGCCACCAGCAGAGATCGGGGGGGAGGCACTGAAGCTTTCTTT
TRBV6-6	-	-	TRBJ1-4	CASREPMSEKLFF	TGTGCCAGCAGAGAGCCGATGAGTGAAAAACTGTTTTTT
TRBV2	-	TRBD1	TRBJ1-3	CASSPTGEGGNTIYF	TGTGCCAGCAGCCCGACAGGGGAAGGAGGAAACACCATATATTTT
TRBV7-9	-	-	TRBJ1-4	CASSLAEVRREKLFF	TGTGCCAGCAGTTTAGCGGAGGTTAGACGTGAAAAACTGTTTTTT
TRBV7-3	-	-	TRBJ1-2	CASSSNPGEGYTF	TGTGCCAGCAGCTCTAACCCAGGGGAGGGCTACACCTTC
TRBV7-3	few	TRBD1	TRBJ1-2	CASSQGGADYGYTF	TGTGCCAGCAGCCAAGGGGGCGCTGACTATGGCTACACCTTC
TRBV18	-	TRBD1	TRBJ1-2	CASSPSQTGGRYTF	TGTGCCAGCTCACCATCCCAGACAGGGGGACGCTACACCTTC
TRBV11-1	-	-	TRBJ1-2	CASSVGHRYGYTF	TGTGCCAGCAGCGTGGGGCACCGCTATGGCTACACCTTC
TRBV6-5	-	TRBD1	TRBJ1-5	CASSWGQGVQPQHF	TGTGCCAGCAGTTGGGGACAGGGGGTTCAGCCCCAGCATTTT
TRBV3-1/TRBV3-2	-	-	TRBJ2-4	CASSLQSGRGIQYF	TGTGCCAGCAGCCTCCAATCCGGTCGGGGCATTCAGTACTTC
TRBV19	-	-	TRBJ2-7	CASSMGGARAYEQYF	TGTGCCAGTAGTATGGGCGGCGCCAGGGCTTACGAGCAGTACTTC
TRBV11-3	-	-	TRBJ1-1	CASSLGTAYNTEAFF	TGTGCCAGCAGCTTAGGGACAGCCTATAACACTGAAGCTTTCTTT
TRBV11-3	-	TRBD2	TRBJ2-2	CASSLVVGSTSGNTGELFF	TGTGCCAGCAGCTTAGTAGTGGGGTCGACTAGCGGCAACACCGGGGAGCTGTTTTTT
TRBV11-2	-	-	TRBJ2-1	CASSPLSHEQFF	TGTGCCAGCAGCCCCCTCTCCCATGAGCAGTTCTTC
TRBV12-3/TRBV12-4	-	-	TRBJ1-5	CASSLEGGQPQHF	TGTGCCAGCAGTTTAGAGGGAGGTCAGCCCCAGCATTTT
TRBV6-2/TRBV6-3	-	-	TRBJ1-5	CASSYGRGRYQPQHF	TGTGCCAGCAGTTACGGCCGGGGGAGATATCAGCCCCAGCATTTT
TRBV15	-	-	TRBJ2-7	CATSRERTDYEQYF	TGTGCCACCAGCAGAGAACGAACAGACTACGAGCAGTACTTC
TRBV11-1	-	-	TRBJ2-6	CASSLTPVTNVLTF	TGTGCCAGCAGCTTAACCCCGGTCACCAACGTCCTGACTTTC
TRBV24-1	-	-	TRBJ1-1	CATSEGGRDTEAFF	TGTGCCACCAGTGAAGGGGGAAGGGACACTGAAGCTTTCTTT
TRBV5-1	-	-	TRBJ1-2	CASSFNKTGPQRSYGYTF	TGCGCCAGCAGCTTCAACAAGACAGGTCCCCAGCGTTCCTATGGCTACACCTTC
TRBV4-1	many	-	TRBJ2-6	CASSPRGGRGGSGANVLTF	TGCGCCAGCAGCCCCCGGGGAGGACGGGGAGGCTCTGGGGCCAACGTCCTGACTTTC